This T cell receptor (beta chain) emerged from a study of CD8+ T cells in alopecia areata. Germline-derived CDR1 and CDR2 are SEHNR and FQNEAQ (reference sequence). The length of the CDR3 is 13 residues. Trimming stripped 3 bases from V and 4 bases from J, with 6 bases between. Regarding this clone: The target antigen is unknown.

Investigators sorted PBMCs to obtain both CD4+ and CD8+ T cells. Reverse transcription of extracted RNA yielded cDNA, which provided the sequencing template. Method: immunoSEQ multiplex PCR; TCRdb's copy keeps in-frame clones and lacks some. This table holds under 250,000 clones, roughly three fifths found once. Study-wide results and limits: Normal-skin resident alphabeta T cells also appear among scalp sample sequences. Higher clonality was seen in lesional scalp than in normal scalp, especially in alopecia totalis/universalis. The study found TCR sharing across patients less clear than in mice, possibly for HLA reasons.

Sequencing used CD8+ T cells sorted from blood. The receptor was derived from a human donor in good health. The genes are TRBV7-9 and TRBJ2-2, with a weak D call TRBD2 (6 bases). CDR3 nucleotides: TGTGCCAGCAGCTTGGGGGGCACCGGGGAGCTGTTTTTT. Its translation is CASSLGGTGELFF.